These T cell receptor beta chains were read from a single sample in a study of monozygotic twins with inflammatory bowel disease. TCRdb re-called the 5' RACE reads and catalogs CDR3 proteins one per entry, DNA excluded. This sample's table reports roughly 100,000 distinct CDR3 sequences. Sequenced input: blood. The receptors originated from a human donor with ulcerative colitis or Crohn's disease, or a healthy co-twin of an affected twin (not recorded which). Both conserved end residues are part of each CDR3. Clone sizes are given selectively: once, few, many, or a class where the clone is expanded.

TRBV7-2	medium-sized	TRBJ2-3	CASTYGLAGSTDTQYF
TRBV12-3/TRBV12-4	-	TRBJ2-1	CASSVTNEQFF
TRBV12-3/TRBV12-4	-	TRBJ1-2	CASVGQATGYTF
TRBV7-9	-	TRBJ2-1	CASSSPGLAAGEQFF
TRBV6-1	-	TRBJ1-5	CASSSDRSSNQPQHF
TRBV5-1	-	TRBJ2-7	CASSTRTGGREQYF
TRBV23-1	-	TRBJ2-2	CASKIRGEGNGEELFF
TRBV6-2/TRBV6-3	-	TRBJ2-7	CATQWGGRYEQYF
TRBV29-1	-	TRBJ2-2	CSAKVNTGELFF
TRBV29-1	-	TRBJ2-3	CSVEIRTDTQYF
TRBV6-6	-	TRBJ2-1	CASLRDRVINEQFF
TRBV20-1	-	TRBJ1-1	CSAYPGAEAFF
TRBV4-3	-	TRBJ1-6	CASSQADKAKTPLHF
TRBV4-3	-	TRBJ1-6	CASSLSTGANSPLHF
TRBV20-1	-	TRBJ1-1	CSAGRGGRNTEAFF
TRBV24-1	-	TRBJ2-5	CATSDFRGDETQYF
TRBV20-1	-	TRBJ1-2	CSANPPGQGSGYTF
TRBV20-1	-	TRBJ2-7	CSARVGLAEHEQYF
TRBV7-8	-	TRBJ2-1	CASRLTGTSGYNEQFF
TRBV7-8	-	TRBJ2-2	CASSAYPGYTGELFF
TRBV5-1	-	TRBJ2-4	CASSLEGIQYF
TRBV27	-	TRBJ2-7	CASSSRQVSPGEQYF
TRBV10-3	-	TRBJ2-2	CAIRGGFTGELFF
TRBV5-4	-	TRBJ2-2	CASSSTLGGRTGELFF
TRBV5-1	-	TRBJ2-5	CASGQPEAETQYF
TRBV27	-	TRBJ1-4	CPTGSNEKLFF